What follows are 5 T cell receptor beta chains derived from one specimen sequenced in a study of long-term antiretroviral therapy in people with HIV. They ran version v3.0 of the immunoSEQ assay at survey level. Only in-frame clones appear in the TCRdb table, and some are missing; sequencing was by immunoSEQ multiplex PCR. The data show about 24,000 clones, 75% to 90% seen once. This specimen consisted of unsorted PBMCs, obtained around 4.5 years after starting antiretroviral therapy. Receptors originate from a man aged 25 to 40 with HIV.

Here the CDR3 DNA reads TGCGCCAGCAGCCCCCGGGACAGCTCCTACGAGCAGTACTTC. Translation: CASSPRDSSYEQYF. The V gene is TRBV5-1, the J gene TRBJ2-7; 7 bases agree with TRBD1. Germline V gene sequence: CDR1 SGHRS, CDR2 YFSETQ. The CDR3 is made up of 14 amino acids. J lost 0 bases, V lost 4 bases, and 4 bases had no gene match.

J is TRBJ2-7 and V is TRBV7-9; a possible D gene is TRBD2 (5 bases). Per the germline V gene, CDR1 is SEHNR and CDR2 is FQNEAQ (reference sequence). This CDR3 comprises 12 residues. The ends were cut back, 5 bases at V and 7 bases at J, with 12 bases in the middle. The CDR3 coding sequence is TGTGCCAGCAGCCCAGCCCCGGGGGAGCAGTACTTC. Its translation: CASSPAPGEQYF. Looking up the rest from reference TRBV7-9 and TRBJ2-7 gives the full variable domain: DTGVSQNPRHKITKRGQNVTFRCDPISEHNRLYWYRQTLGQGPEFLTYFQNEAQLEKSRLLSDRFSAERPKGSFSTLEIQRTEQGDSAMYLCASSPAPGEQYFGPGTRLTVT.

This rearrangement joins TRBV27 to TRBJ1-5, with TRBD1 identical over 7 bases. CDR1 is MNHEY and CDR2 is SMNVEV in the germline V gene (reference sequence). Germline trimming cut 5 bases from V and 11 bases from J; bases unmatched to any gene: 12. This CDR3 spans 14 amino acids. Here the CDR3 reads CASSVGTAPEAQHF. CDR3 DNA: TGTGCCAGCAGTGTCGGGACAGCCCCGGAGGCCCAGCATTTT.

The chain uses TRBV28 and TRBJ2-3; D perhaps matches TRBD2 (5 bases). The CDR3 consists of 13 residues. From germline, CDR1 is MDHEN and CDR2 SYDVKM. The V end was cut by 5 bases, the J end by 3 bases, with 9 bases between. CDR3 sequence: CASSPGTTDTQYF. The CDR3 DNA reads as TGTGCCAGCAGTCCGGGAACAACAGATACGCAGTATTTT.

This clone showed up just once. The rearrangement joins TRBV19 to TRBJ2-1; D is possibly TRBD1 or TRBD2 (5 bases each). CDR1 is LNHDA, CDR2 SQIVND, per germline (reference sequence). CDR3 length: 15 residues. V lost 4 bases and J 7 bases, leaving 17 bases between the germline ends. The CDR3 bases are TGTGCCAGTAGTAGCCGCCAGGGAGTAGGGAATGAGCAGTTCTTC. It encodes CASSSRQGVGNEQFF.